This T cell receptor (beta chain) stems from a study of T-cell reconstitution after alpha-beta-depleted transplantation in children. The germline gives CDR1 SEHNR, CDR2 FQNEAQ (reference sequence). The CDR3 consists of 13 residues. The germline V and J ends were trimmed by 5 bases and 4 bases, with 11 bases remaining between them. Unique molecular identifiers were built into the TCRbeta library. Each CDR3 protein is one row after TCRdb ran MiXCR on the PCR reads. The data show approximately 340,000 distinct CDR3 sequences, 10% seen once. This receptor was identified in a human donor who donated a stem cell graft to a child with acute lymphoblastic leukemia. This chain links TRBV7-9 with TRBJ1-2; possibly TRBD1 for D (5 bases). This material consisted of PBMCs from the stem cell graft donor, taken from the stem cell graft. DNA for the CDR3: TGTGCCAGCAGCGAGATACAGGCCTATGGCTACACCTTC. Its translation is CASSEIQAYGYTF.